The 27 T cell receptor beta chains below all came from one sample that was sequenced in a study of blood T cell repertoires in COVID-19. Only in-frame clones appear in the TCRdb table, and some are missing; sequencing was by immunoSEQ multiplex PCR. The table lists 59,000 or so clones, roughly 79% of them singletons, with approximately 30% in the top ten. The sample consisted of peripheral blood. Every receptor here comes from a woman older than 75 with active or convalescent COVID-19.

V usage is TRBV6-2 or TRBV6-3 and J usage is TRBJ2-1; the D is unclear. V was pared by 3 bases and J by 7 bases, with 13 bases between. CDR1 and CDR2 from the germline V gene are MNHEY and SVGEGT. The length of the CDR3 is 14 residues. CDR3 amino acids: CASSYRLTLNEQFF. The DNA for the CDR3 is TGTGCCAGCAGTTATCGACTCACCTTGAATGAGCAGTTCTTC.

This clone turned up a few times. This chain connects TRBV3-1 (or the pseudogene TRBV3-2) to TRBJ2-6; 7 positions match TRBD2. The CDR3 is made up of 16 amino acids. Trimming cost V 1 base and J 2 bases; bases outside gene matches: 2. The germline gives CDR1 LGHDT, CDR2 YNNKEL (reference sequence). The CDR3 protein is CASSQGGLAGANVLTF. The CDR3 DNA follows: TGTGCCAGCAGCCAAGGTGGACTAGCTGGGGCCAACGTCCTGACTTTC.

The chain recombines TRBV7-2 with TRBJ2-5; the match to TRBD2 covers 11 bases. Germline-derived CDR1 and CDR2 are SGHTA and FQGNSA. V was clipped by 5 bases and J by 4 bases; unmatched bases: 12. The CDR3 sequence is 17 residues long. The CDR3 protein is CASSKGASGGHGETQYF. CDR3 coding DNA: TGTGCCAGCAGCAAAGGGGCTAGCGGGGGGCATGGAGAGACCCAGTACTTC.

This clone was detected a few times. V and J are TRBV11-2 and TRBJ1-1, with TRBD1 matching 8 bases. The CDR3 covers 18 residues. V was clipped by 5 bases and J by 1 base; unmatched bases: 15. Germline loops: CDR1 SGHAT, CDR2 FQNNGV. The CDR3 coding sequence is TGTGCCAGCAGCCGCGCCTGGTCCGGACAGGGATCGAACACTGAAGCTTTCTTT. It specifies CASSRAWSGQGSNTEAFF.

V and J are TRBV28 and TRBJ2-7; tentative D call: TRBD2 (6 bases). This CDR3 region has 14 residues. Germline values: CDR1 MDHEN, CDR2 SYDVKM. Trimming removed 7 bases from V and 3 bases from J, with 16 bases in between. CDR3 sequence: CASTLTEGIYEQYF. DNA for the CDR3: TGTGCCAGCACCCTGACGGAGGGAATCTACGAGCAGTACTTC. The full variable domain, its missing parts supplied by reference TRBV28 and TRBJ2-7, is DVKVTQSSRYLVKRTGEKVFLECVQDMDHENMFWYRQDPGLGLRLIYFSYDVKMKEKGDIPEGYSVSREKKERFSLILESASTNQTSMYLCASTLTEGIYEQYFGPGTRLTVT.

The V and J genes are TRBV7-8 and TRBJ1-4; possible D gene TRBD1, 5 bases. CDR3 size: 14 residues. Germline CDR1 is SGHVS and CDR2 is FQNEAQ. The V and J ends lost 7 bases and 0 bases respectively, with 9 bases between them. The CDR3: CASTGITTNEKLFF. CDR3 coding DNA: TGTGCCAGCACAGGGATCACAACTAATGAAAAACTGTTTTTT. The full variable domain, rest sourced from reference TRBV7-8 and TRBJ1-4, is GAGVSQSPRYKVAKRGQDVALRCDPISGHVSLFWYQQALGQGPEFLTYFQNEAQLDKSGLPSDRFFAERPEGSVSTLKIQRTQQEDSAVYLCASTGITTNEKLFFGSGTQLSVL.

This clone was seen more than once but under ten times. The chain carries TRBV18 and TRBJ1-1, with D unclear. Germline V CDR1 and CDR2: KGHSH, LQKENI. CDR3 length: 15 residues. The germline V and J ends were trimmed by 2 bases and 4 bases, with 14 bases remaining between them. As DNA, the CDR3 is TGTGCCAGCTCACCATCAAGGGAGGTCCGCACTGAAGCTTTCTTT. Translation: CASSPSREVRTEAFF. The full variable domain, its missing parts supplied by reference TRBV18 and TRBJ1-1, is NAGVMQNPRHLVRRRGQEARLRCSPMKGHSHVYWYRQLPEEGLKFMVYLQKENIIDESGMPKERFSAEFPKEGPSILRIQQVVRGDSAAYFCASSPSREVRTEAFFGQGTRLTVV.

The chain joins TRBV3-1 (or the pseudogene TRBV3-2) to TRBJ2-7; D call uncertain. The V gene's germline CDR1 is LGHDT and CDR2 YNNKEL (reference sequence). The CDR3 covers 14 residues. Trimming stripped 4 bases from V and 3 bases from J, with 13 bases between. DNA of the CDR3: TGTGCCAGCAGCCCTACCCCCGAGGTCTACGAGCAGTACTTC. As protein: CASSPTPEVYEQYF.

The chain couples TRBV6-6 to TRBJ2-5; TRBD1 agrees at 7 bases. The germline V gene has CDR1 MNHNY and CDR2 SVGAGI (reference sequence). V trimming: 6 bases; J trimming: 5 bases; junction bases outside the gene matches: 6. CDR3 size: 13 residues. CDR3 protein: CASSPTGSETQYF. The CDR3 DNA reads TGTGCCAGCAGCCCGACAGGGTCGGAGACCCAGTACTTC.

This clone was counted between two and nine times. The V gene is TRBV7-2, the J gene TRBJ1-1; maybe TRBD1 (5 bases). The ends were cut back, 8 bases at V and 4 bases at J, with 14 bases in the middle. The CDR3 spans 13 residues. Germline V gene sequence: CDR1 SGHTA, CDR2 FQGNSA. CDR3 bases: TGTGCCAGCGAACCAGGGTTAGCCACTGAAGCTTTCTTT. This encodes CASEPGLATEAFF.

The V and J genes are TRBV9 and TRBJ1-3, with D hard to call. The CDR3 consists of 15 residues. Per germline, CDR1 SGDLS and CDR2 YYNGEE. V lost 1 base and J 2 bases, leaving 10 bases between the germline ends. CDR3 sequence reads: CASSVQGGTGNTIYF. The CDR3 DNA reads TGTGCCAGCAGCGTACAAGGAGGAACTGGAAACACCATATATTTT.

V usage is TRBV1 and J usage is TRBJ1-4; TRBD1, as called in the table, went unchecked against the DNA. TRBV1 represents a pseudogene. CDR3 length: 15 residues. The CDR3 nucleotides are TGCACCAGCAGCCGGAAGGGGGCTAGGAGTGAAAAACTGTTTTTT. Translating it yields CTSSRKGARSEKLFF.

The CDR3 spells CASSQDIGLYEQYF. CDR3 in DNA: TGCGCCAGCAGCCAAGATATAGGACTCTACGAGCAGTACTTC. The chain has TRBV4-3 and TRBJ2-7; D may be TRBD2 (5 bases). Looked up from germline, CDR1 is LGHNA and CDR2 is YSLEER. CDR3 length: 14 residues. The V gene lost 0 bases and the J gene lost 3 bases, with 9 bases spanning the gap.

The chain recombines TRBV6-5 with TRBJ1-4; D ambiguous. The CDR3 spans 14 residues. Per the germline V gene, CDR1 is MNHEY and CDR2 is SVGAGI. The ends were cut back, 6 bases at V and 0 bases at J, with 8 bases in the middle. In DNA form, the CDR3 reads TGTGCCAGCAGCCCAAGCGCAACTAATGAAAAACTGTTTTTT. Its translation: CASSPSATNEKLFF.

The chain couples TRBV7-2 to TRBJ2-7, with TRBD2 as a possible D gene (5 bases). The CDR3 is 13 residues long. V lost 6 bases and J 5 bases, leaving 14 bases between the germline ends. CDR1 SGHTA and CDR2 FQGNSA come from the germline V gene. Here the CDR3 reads CASRPTSFDEQYF. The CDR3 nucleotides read TGTGCCAGCAGGCCCACTAGTTTCGACGAGCAGTACTTC.

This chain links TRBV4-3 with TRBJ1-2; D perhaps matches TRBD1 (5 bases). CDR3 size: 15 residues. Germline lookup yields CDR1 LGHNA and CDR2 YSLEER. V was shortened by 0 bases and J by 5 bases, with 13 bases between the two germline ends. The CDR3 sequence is CASSQDRGSGYGYTF. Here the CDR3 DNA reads TGCGCCAGCAGCCAAGATCGCGGTTCAGGGTATGGCTACACCTTC.

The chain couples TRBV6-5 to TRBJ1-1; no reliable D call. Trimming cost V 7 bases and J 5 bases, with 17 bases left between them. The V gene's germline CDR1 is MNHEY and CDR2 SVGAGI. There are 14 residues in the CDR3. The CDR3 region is CASTTPAIGTEAFF. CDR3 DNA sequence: TGTGCCAGCACTACACCCGCCATCGGGACTGAAGCTTTCTTT.

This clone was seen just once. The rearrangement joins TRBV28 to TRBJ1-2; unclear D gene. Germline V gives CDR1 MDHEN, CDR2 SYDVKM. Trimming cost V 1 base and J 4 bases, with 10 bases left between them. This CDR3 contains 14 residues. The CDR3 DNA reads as TGTGCCAGCAGTTTATCCGTACGGAGCTATGGCTACACCTTC. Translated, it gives CASSLSVRSYGYTF.

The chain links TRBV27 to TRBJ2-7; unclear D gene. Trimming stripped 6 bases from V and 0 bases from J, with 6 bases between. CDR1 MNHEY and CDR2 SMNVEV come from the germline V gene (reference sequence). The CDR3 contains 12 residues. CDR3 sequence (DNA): TGTGCCAGCAGCTCTAGCTCCTACGAGCAGTACTTC. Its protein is CASSSSSYEQYF.

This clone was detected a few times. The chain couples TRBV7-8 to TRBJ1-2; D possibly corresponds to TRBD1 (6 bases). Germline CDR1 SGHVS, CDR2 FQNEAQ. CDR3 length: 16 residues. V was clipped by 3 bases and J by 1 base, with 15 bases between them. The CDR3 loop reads CASSFGDQGNNYGYTF. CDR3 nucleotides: TGTGCCAGCAGCTTTGGGGATCAGGGGAATAACTATGGCTACACCTTC.

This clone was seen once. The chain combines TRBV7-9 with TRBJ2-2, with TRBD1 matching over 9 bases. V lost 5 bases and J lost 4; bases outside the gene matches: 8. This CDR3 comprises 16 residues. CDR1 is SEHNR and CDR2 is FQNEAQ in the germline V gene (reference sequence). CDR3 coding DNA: TGTGCCAGCAGCCCCTCCGGACAGGGGAGCACCGGGGAGCTGTTTTTT. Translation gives CASSPSGQGSTGELFF.

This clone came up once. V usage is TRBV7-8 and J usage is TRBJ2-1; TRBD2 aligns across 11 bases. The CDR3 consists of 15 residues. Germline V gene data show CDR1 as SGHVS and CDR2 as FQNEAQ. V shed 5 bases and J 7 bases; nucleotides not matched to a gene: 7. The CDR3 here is CASSLSGGAVNEQFF. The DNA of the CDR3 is TGTGCCAGCAGCCTTAGCGGGGGGGCGGTAAATGAGCAGTTCTTC. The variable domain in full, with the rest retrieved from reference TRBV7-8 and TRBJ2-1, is GAGVSQSPRYKVAKRGQDVALRCDPISGHVSLFWYQQALGQGPEFLTYFQNEAQLDKSGLPSDRFFAERPEGSVSTLKIQRTQQEDSAVYLCASSLSGGAVNEQFFGPGTRLTVL.

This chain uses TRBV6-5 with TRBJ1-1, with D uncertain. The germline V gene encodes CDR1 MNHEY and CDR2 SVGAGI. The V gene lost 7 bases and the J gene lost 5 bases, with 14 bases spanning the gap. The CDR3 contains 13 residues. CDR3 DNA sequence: TGTGCCAGCACCAACCCGGGGAGGACTGAAGCTTTCTTT. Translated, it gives CASTNPGRTEAFF.

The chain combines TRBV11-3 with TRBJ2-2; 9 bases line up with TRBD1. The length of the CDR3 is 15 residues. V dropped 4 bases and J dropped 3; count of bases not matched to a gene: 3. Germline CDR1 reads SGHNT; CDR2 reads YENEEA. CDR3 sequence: CASSWTGDYTGELFF. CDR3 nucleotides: TGTGCCAGCAGCTGGACAGGGGATTACACCGGGGAGCTGTTTTTT.

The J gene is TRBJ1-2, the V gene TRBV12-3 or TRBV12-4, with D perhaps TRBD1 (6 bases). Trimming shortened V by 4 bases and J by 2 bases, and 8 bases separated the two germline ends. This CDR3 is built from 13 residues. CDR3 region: CASSYGQNYGYTF. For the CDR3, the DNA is TGTGCCAGCAGTTATGGACAGAACTATGGCTACACCTTC.

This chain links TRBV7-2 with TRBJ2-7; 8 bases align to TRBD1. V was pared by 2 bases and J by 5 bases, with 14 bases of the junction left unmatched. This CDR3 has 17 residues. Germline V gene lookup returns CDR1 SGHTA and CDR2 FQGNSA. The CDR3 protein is CASSLSVRLNRGNEQYF. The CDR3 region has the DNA TGTGCCAGCAGCTTATCGGTTAGGTTGAACAGGGGGAACGAGCAGTACTTC.

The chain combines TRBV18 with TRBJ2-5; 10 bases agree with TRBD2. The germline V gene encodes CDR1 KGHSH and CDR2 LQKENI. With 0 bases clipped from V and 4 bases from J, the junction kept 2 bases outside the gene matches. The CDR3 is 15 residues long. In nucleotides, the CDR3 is TGTGCCAGCTCACCACCTAGCGGGGGGCCAGAGACCCAGTACTTC. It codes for CASSPPSGGPETQYF.